Listed here are 21 T cell receptor beta chains from one sample, sequenced in a study of blood T cell repertoires in COVID-19. TCRdb's table, derived via immunoSEQ multiplex PCR, lists solely in-frame clones and lacks some. Found here are over 25,000 clones, approximately 85% of them singletons; the top ten hold roughly 7%. Sequences were obtained from peripheral blood. The receptors here all came from a human donor in a cohort sampled during active COVID-19.

The V and J genes are TRBV5-6 and TRBJ2-7; TRBD2 is a possible D gene (6 bases). V was trimmed by 0 bases and J by 0 bases, leaving 10 bases between them. CDR3 size: 15 residues. Germline CDR1 SGHDT, CDR2 YYEEEE. The CDR3 sequence: CASSLEIAASYEQYF. DNA of the CDR3: TGTGCCAGCAGCTTGGAGATAGCGGCCTCCTACGAGCAGTACTTC.

This chain uses TRBV18 with TRBJ1-1; D unclear. V lost 4 bases, J lost 5 bases, and 11 bases lay in between. There are 13 residues in the CDR3. Per germline, CDR1 KGHSH and CDR2 LQKENI. The CDR3 spells CASSLGKETEAFF. CDR3 in DNA: TGTGCCAGCTCACTCGGAAAGGAGACTGAAGCTTTCTTT.

The V and J genes are TRBV28 and TRBJ2-1; 14 bases are a match to TRBD2. Germline loops: CDR1 MDHEN, CDR2 SYDVKM. The CDR3 runs to 15 residues. With V trimmed by 4 bases and J by 8 bases, 4 bases remained unmatched. CDR3 region: CASSSPTSGRDEQFF. As DNA, the CDR3 is TGTGCCAGCAGTTCTCCGACTAGCGGGAGGGATGAGCAGTTCTTC.

The chain uses TRBV5-6 and TRBJ1-2, with D perhaps TRBD1 (6 bases). From germline, CDR1 is SGHDT and CDR2 YYEEEE. Deletions cut 2 bases from V and 4 bases from J, with 12 bases between. The CDR3 is made up of 14 amino acids. CDR3 amino acids: CASSLGAGAYGYTF. CDR3 sequence (DNA): TGTGCCAGCAGCTTAGGAGCGGGGGCCTATGGCTACACCTTC.

This rearrangement joins TRBV18 to TRBJ1-2; no reliable D call. Germline V gene lookup returns CDR1 KGHSH and CDR2 LQKENI. Between the trimmed V and J ends, which lost 2 bases and 5 bases, there was a span of 21 bases. This CDR3 region has 17 residues. The CDR3 reads CASSPSGPSQVNYGYTF. The CDR3 DNA reads as TGTGCCAGCTCACCATCAGGTCCATCACAAGTCAATTATGGCTACACCTTC.

The V call is TRBV28, the J call TRBJ2-7; perhaps TRBD2 as D (5 bases). This CDR3 contains 12 residues. Between the trimmed V and J ends, which lost 5 bases and 4 bases, there was a span of 9 bases. Germline V lookup: CDR1 MDHEN, CDR2 SYDVKM. CDR3 sequence: CASSEGSYEQYF. The DNA of the CDR3 is TGTGCCAGCAGTGAGGGATCTTACGAGCAGTACTTC.

The chain uses TRBV11-2 and TRBJ1-2, with 8 positions matching TRBD1. Losses at the gene ends were 4 bases for V and 2 bases for J; bases not matched to a gene: 3. Germline CDR1 is SGHAT and CDR2 is FQNNGV. This CDR3 has 14 residues. DNA for the CDR3: TGTGCCAGCAGCTCCTGGACAGGGAACTATGGCTACACCTTC. This codes for CASSSWTGNYGYTF.

This chain uses TRBV6-5 with TRBJ1-4, with TRBD1 matching 7 bases. CDR1 MNHEY and CDR2 SVGAGI come from the germline V gene. This CDR3 is built from 12 residues. V lost 6 bases to trimming and J lost 8 bases; unmatched junction nucleotides: 3. The CDR3 here is CASRTGTEKLFF. The CDR3 DNA sequence: TGTGCCAGCAGGACAGGGACGGAAAAACTGTTTTTT.

This rearrangement joins TRBV7-2 to TRBJ2-1; 7 nucleotides match TRBD1. This CDR3 is built from 13 residues. Germline V CDR1 and CDR2: SGHTA, FQGNSA. V trimming: 11 bases; J trimming: 4 bases; junction bases outside the gene matches: 8. In DNA, the CDR3 is TGTGCCTCCGGGACAGAGGATTACAATGAGCAGTTCTTC. It encodes CASGTEDYNEQFF.

CDR3 sequence reads: CASNQWGGGELFF. DNA for the CDR3: TGTGCCAGCAATCAGTGGGGAGGCGGGGAGCTGTTTTTT. This chain connects TRBV7-9 to TRBJ2-2; D is possibly TRBD2 (6 bases). This CDR3 is 13 amino acids long. Trimming removed 7 bases at V and 7 bases at J, with 13 bases between. Germline V gives CDR1 SEHNR, CDR2 FQNEAQ (reference sequence).

This sequence joins TRBV5-1 and TRBJ1-1; no definite D call. The CDR3 extends over 15 amino acids. Per germline, CDR1 SGHRS and CDR2 YFSETQ. V shed 4 bases and J shed 0 bases, with 13 bases lying between them. Written as DNA, the CDR3 is TGCGCCAGCAGCCCCGGTCGACAAGTGAACACTGAAGCTTTCTTT. Its protein is CASSPGRQVNTEAFF.

The chain joins TRBV28 to TRBJ2-7; tentatively, D is TRBD2 (7 bases). The CDR3 sequence is 15 residues long. The germline V gene has CDR1 MDHEN and CDR2 SYDVKM. V gave up 6 bases and J gave up 6 bases, with 21 bases separating them. CDR3 sequence reads: CASSLQGLGGVEQYF. CDR3 bases: TGTGCCAGCAGCCTACAGGGCTTAGGGGGGGTCGAGCAGTACTTC.

V is TRBV6-5 and J is TRBJ2-7, with TRBD2 matching 14 bases. The germline V gene has CDR1 MNHEY and CDR2 SVGAGI. The CDR3 contains 16 residues. J was trimmed by 5 bases and V by 4 bases; bases with no gene match: 7. The CDR3 sequence is CASSSPGLAGDNEQYF. The CDR3 DNA reads TGTGCCAGCAGTTCCCCGGGACTAGCGGGGGACAACGAGCAGTACTTC.

As for this clone: Other DNA sequences in this specimen translate into the identical CDR3. The J gene is TRBJ2-7, the V gene TRBV19, with 13 nucleotides matching TRBD2. With V trimmed by 5 bases and J by 3 bases, 4 bases remained unmatched. Germline V gives CDR1 LNHDA, CDR2 SQIVND (reference sequence). The CDR3 length is 15 residues. The CDR3 here is CASSWGLAGNYEQYF. The CDR3 DNA sequence: TGTGCCAGTAGTTGGGGACTAGCGGGGAACTACGAGCAGTACTTC.

V is TRBV11-1 and J is TRBJ2-1, with 8 bases lining up with TRBD2. The V gene end was trimmed by 5 bases and the J gene end by 7 bases; junction bases not matched to a gene: 10. The CDR3 has 15 residues. The germline V gene encodes CDR1 SGHAT and CDR2 FQDESV (reference sequence). CDR3 sequence (DNA): TGTGCCAGCAGCCCCCTTTGGAGCGGGGGTAATGAGCAGTTCTTC. It specifies CASSPLWSGGNEQFF.

V gene TRBV27 combines with J gene TRBJ2-3, with 7 bases matching TRBD2. There are 14 residues in the CDR3. Germline-derived CDR1 and CDR2 are MNHEY and SMNVEV (reference sequence). The J segment lost 3 bases and the V segment lost 4 bases, leaving 4 bases of the junction unmatched. CDR3 bases: TGTGCCAGCAGTTCTATGGGGGGGACAGATACGCAGTATTTT. Encoded protein: CASSSMGGTDTQYF.

The genes are TRBV18 and TRBJ2-1, with TRBD2 identical over 11 bases. The junction had 9 bases not matched to a gene; V was cut back by 4 bases and J by 1 base. CDR3 size: 18 residues. CDR1 is KGHSH, CDR2 LQKENI, per germline. CDR3 in amino acids: CASSRLPLAGASYNEQFF. DNA of the CDR3: TGTGCCAGCTCACGCCTCCCACTAGCGGGAGCATCCTACAATGAGCAGTTCTTC.

The chain uses TRBV18 and TRBJ1-3, with 8 bases matching TRBD1. Germline lookup yields CDR1 KGHSH and CDR2 LQKENI. Unmatched junction bases numbered 2, after V lost 4 bases and J lost 0 bases. The CDR3 covers 15 residues. CDR3 in DNA: TGTGCCAGCTCACGTGACAGGGGCTCTGGAAACACCATATATTTT. Amino acid sequence: CASSRDRGSGNTIYF.

The V gene is TRBV2, the J gene TRBJ2-3; TRBD2 matches at 12 bases. The CDR3 extends over 17 amino acids. V lost 6 bases and J lost 3; bases outside the gene matches: 10. The germline V gene has CDR1 SNHLY and CDR2 FYNNEI. CDR3 protein: CASSDPTSGGGTDTQYF. In nucleotides, the CDR3 is TGTGCCAGCAGCGACCCGACTAGCGGGGGTGGAACAGATACGCAGTATTTT.

CDR3 in amino acids: CASSFQGNQETQYF. For the CDR3, the DNA is TGTGCCAGCAGCTTCCAGGGAAACCAAGAGACCCAGTACTTC. The chain links TRBV7-3 to TRBJ2-5; D perhaps matches TRBD1 (5 bases). The CDR3 contains 14 residues. Trimming stripped 3 bases from V and 0 bases from J, with 8 bases between. The germline V gene encodes CDR1 SGHTA and CDR2 FQGTGA.

This chain joins TRBV7-6 and TRBJ2-2; 7 nucleotides line up with TRBD2. V was pared by 2 bases and J by 5 bases, with 8 bases of the junction left unmatched. CDR3 size: 16 residues. CDR1 SGHVS and CDR2 FNYEAQ come from the germline V gene. Written as DNA, the CDR3 is TGTGCCAGCAGCTTATGGGCGGGAGTAGGTACCGGGGAGCTGTTTTTT. Protein: CASSLWAGVGTGELFF.